These T cell receptor beta chains were read from a single sample in a study of long-term antiretroviral therapy in people with HIV. The method was immunoSEQ multiplex PCR; TCRdb's version includes in-frame clones alone and lacks a portion of them. Here the sample spans some 11,000 clones, about 83% being singletons. This specimen consisted of unsorted PBMCs, obtained 3.4 years after starting antiretroviral therapy. These receptors were obtained from a man aged 40-50 years with HIV. CDR3s include the opening cysteine and the closing phenylalanine or tryptophan. D genes are given only for firm matches. Where a row states a size, it is once, few, many or the class of an expanded clone; other rows omit it.

clone_size: NA; j_call: TRBJ2-7; d_call: NA; v_call: TRBV20-1; cdr3_aa: CSARTGYEQYF; cdr3_nt: TGCAGTGCTAGAACGGGGTACGAGCAGTACTTC
clone_size: NA; j_call: TRBJ1-1; d_call: NA; v_call: TRBV7-2; cdr3_aa: CASSSVLSGAEAFF; cdr3_nt: TGTGCCAGCAGCTCTGTCCTGTCTGGGGCTGAAGCTTTCTTT
clone_size: NA; j_call: TRBJ2-1; d_call: NA; v_call: TRBV2; cdr3_aa: CATTGVSSYNEQFF; cdr3_nt: TGTGCCACAACGGGGGTCAGCTCCTACAATGAGCAGTTCTTC
clone_size: NA; j_call: TRBJ2-5; d_call: NA; v_call: TRBV6-5; cdr3_aa: CASSFGAQETQYF; cdr3_nt: TGTGCCAGCAGTTTCGGGGCGCAAGAGACCCAGTACTTC
clone_size: NA; j_call: TRBJ2-3; d_call: TRBD1; v_call: TRBV29-1; cdr3_aa: CSVLRTGTGTDTQYF; cdr3_nt: TGCAGCGTCCTCCGGACAGGGACGGGAACGGATACGCAGTATTTT
clone_size: once; j_call: TRBJ2-1; d_call: TRBD2; v_call: TRBV5-1; cdr3_aa: CASSYQAGPYNEQFF; cdr3_nt: TGCGCCAGCAGCTACCAAGCGGGACCTTACAATGAGCAGTTCTTC
clone_size: NA; j_call: TRBJ1-2; d_call: NA; v_call: TRBV19; cdr3_aa: CASKGSPGGANYGYTF; cdr3_nt: TGTGCCAGTAAGGGATCTCCTGGGGGAGCTAACTATGGCTACACCTTC
clone_size: NA; j_call: TRBJ2-3; d_call: NA; v_call: TRBV4-3; cdr3_aa: CASSQDRSTDTQYF; cdr3_nt: TGCGCCAGCAGCCAAGATAGGAGCACAGATACGCAGTATTTT
clone_size: NA; j_call: TRBJ2-5; d_call: NA; v_call: TRBV25-1; cdr3_aa: CASSEATLEAETQYF; cdr3_nt: TGTGCCAGCAGTGAAGCCACCCTAGAGGCAGAGACCCAGTACTTC
clone_size: once; j_call: TRBJ1-2; d_call: NA; v_call: TRBV6-5; cdr3_aa: CASSYFGRDGEGYTF; cdr3_nt: TGTGCCAGCAGTTACTTTGGACGGGACGGAGAGGGCTACACCTTC
clone_size: NA; j_call: TRBJ2-7; d_call: TRBD1; v_call: TRBV6-6; cdr3_aa: CASSYSGQGYEQYF; cdr3_nt: TGTGCCAGCAGTTACTCGGGACAGGGGTACGAGCAGTACTTC
clone_size: NA; j_call: TRBJ2-1; d_call: TRBD2; v_call: TRBV7-3; cdr3_aa: CASSLTPNLAGLFSGQFF; cdr3_nt: TGTGCCAGCAGCTTAACCCCGAATCTAGCGGGATTGTTCTCAGGGCAGTTCTTC
clone_size: NA; j_call: TRBJ1-5; d_call: NA; v_call: TRBV4-1; cdr3_aa: CASSQEDYSNQPQHF; cdr3_nt: TGCGCCAGCAGCCAAGAAGATTATAGCAATCAGCCCCAGCATTTT
clone_size: NA; j_call: TRBJ1-3; d_call: NA; v_call: TRBV7-6; cdr3_aa: CASSQLPSSGNTIYF; cdr3_nt: TGTGCCAGCAGCCAACTCCCGAGCTCTGGAAACACCATATATTTT
clone_size: NA; j_call: TRBJ2-4; d_call: NA; v_call: TRBV5-4; cdr3_aa: CASRDPTKAKNIQYF; cdr3_nt: TGTGCCAGCAGGGACCCCACAAAGGCCAAAAACATTCAGTACTTC
clone_size: NA; j_call: TRBJ2-5; d_call: NA; v_call: TRBV14; cdr3_aa: CASSQVRPLRRGRGETQYF; cdr3_nt: TGTGCCAGCAGCCAAGTTCGTCCTTTGCGTAGGGGTCGAGGAGAGACCCAGTACTTC
clone_size: NA; j_call: TRBJ2-1; d_call: NA; v_call: TRBV6-6; cdr3_aa: CASSYALGGYNEQFF; cdr3_nt: TGTGCCAGCAGTTACGCCCTAGGCGGCTACAATGAGCAGTTCTTC
clone_size: NA; j_call: TRBJ1-5; d_call: NA; v_call: TRBV29-1; cdr3_aa: CSVEVGVGNQPQHF; cdr3_nt: TGCAGCGTTGAAGTGGGGGTCGGCAATCAGCCCCAGCATTTT
clone_size: once; j_call: TRBJ2-2; d_call: NA; v_call: TRBV7-2; cdr3_aa: CASSLVQAANTGELFF; cdr3_nt: TGTGCCAGCAGCTTAGTACAGGCAGCGAACACCGGGGAGCTGTTTTTT
clone_size: NA; j_call: TRBJ1-5; d_call: NA; v_call: TRBV30; cdr3_aa: CAWSEGPRGYNQPQHF; cdr3_nt: TGTGCCTGGAGTGAGGGACCCCGTGGATATAATCAGCCCCAGCATTTT
clone_size: once; j_call: TRBJ2-7; d_call: NA; v_call: TRBV2; cdr3_aa: CASSITRYEQYF; cdr3_nt: TGTGCCAGCAGTATCACAAGATACGAGCAGTACTTC
clone_size: NA; j_call: TRBJ1-5; d_call: TRBD1; v_call: TRBV30; cdr3_aa: CAWSVLGQGNQPQHF; cdr3_nt: TGTGCCTGGAGTGTACTAGGACAGGGCAATCAGCCCCAGCATTTT
clone_size: NA; j_call: TRBJ1-1; d_call: NA; v_call: TRBV15; cdr3_aa: CATSRDGQVNTEAFF; cdr3_nt: TGTGCCACCAGCAGGGACGGCCAGGTGAACACTGAAGCTTTCTTT
clone_size: NA; j_call: TRBJ1-1; d_call: TRBD1; v_call: TRBV29-1; cdr3_aa: CSGWTGGSEAFF; cdr3_nt: TGCAGCGGCTGGACAGGGGGCTCTGAAGCTTTCTTT
clone_size: NA; j_call: TRBJ2-5; d_call: TRBD1; v_call: TRBV7-2; cdr3_aa: CASSSIGTGEETQYF; cdr3_nt: TGTGCCAGCAGCTCCATCGGGACAGGTGAAGAGACCCAGTACTTC
clone_size: NA; j_call: TRBJ1-5; d_call: NA; v_call: TRBV27; cdr3_aa: CASSLQGNQPQHF; cdr3_nt: TGTGCCAGCAGTTTACAAGGAAATCAGCCCCAGCATTTT